This T cell receptor (beta chain) was sequenced in a study of blood T cell repertoires in COVID-19 (dated by TCRdb to 2018 to 2021). Regarding the study in general: Samples from collaborators originated in the United States, Italy and Spain and spanned both the acute and convalescent phases of COVID-19. The material from the prospective study consisted of cDNA or gDNA derived from T cells, B-cell-depleted T cells, or PBMCs. Deeply sampled blood TCRbeta repertoires from subjects exposed to, actively infected with, or recovered from COVID-19 were included in the dataset. A freely available public database, intended as a resource for researchers studying the immune response to SARS-CoV-2, is where the repertoires were released. The samples were drawn from two sources: the first 160 participants of the ongoing ImmuneRACE study, and fewer than 1,500 subjects contributed by 6 global collaborators. Sample metadata almost always included a de-identified subject ID, COVID-19 status, age in years and sex. Where available, HLA class I and class II types were obtained from metadata supplied by the sample provider rather than from assay-based typing. Study-level results and caveats: The amount of clinical and demographic metadata varied by source and participant and was provided uncurated.

On this clone: Its specific antigen is unknown. The input lacks base qualities; no much larger clone sits a single base away.

Whole blood was collected in K2EDTA tubes by collaborating institutions according to the institutions' own protocols. For TCRbeta analysis, collaborators shipped samples in one of three forms: frozen whole blood, isolated PBMCs, or DNA extracted from either of those sample types. TCRbeta CDR3 regions were amplified from genomic DNA using the immunoSEQ Assay, a bias-controlled multiplex PCR. The study's processing was this. Within the assay, amplification of reference gene primers was used to estimate how many nucleated cells each sample contained. Sequence reads were collapsed and filtered to measure the absolute abundance of every unique TCRbeta CDR3 rearrangement. For each sample, productive Simpson clonality was calculated as the square root of Simpson's diversity index over productive rearrangements. Drawn from immuneACCESS, this table holds only the in-frame rearrangements with V and J called that TCRdb kept. Clones are partly lost; checked studies trace under half to an unresolved V gene and leave the rest unexplained. V and J calls plus clone size are reproduced from that table; the DNA served to infer D and trimming. A total of fewer than 65,000 clones appear in this sample, 91% of them only once. The top ten constitute around 7% of the sample.

CDR1 and CDR2, looked up from the germline V gene, are MGHDK and SYGVNS. Inclusive of the bounding cysteine and phenylalanine, the CDR3 is 13 residues long. Kept here is only the CDR3 DNA, which spans 39 bases and is read in frame from base 1. V lost 8 bases and J lost 3 bases; the stretch between them is 12 bases long. This clonotype originated in a woman in her sixties or seventies with active or convalescent COVID-19. The material sequenced was peripheral blood. The V and J genes are TRBV25-1 and TRBJ2-3; TRBD2 is perhaps the D gene, given 6 matching bases. The CDR3 region has the sequence CASRLGGTDTQYF. The base sequence is TGTGCCAGCCGATTGGGAGGAACAGATACGCAGTATTTT.